The T cell receptor beta chain under discussion was sequenced for a study of CD8+CD57+ T cells in acquired aplastic anemia. Genomic DNA, the template, was used for profiling of the TCR beta VDJ and CDR3. TCRdb redid the calling of the reads with MiXCR, one entry per CDR3 protein. The table has 150,000 to 200,000 distinct CDR3 sequences, roughly 48% seen once; the top ten hold approximately 3%. CD8+CD57+ cell expansion, shown by flow cytometry, had occurred in the patients selected for sequencing. The V end was cut by 3 bases, the J end by 7 bases, with 13 bases between. CDR3 length: 14 amino acids. Germline CDR1 is SGHAT and CDR2 is FQDESV (reference sequence).

What was sequenced was sorted CD4+, CD8+, or CD8+CD57+ T cells (not recorded which) from PBMCs. The chain uses TRBV11-1 and TRBJ2-1; tentatively, D is TRBD2 (5 bases). This TCR derives from a human donor with aplastic anemia. CDR3 amino acids: CASSFEDWSNEQFF. The CDR3 region has the DNA TGTGCCAGCAGCTTCGAGGACTGGAGTAATGAGCAGTTCTTC. Complete variable domain (other parts from reference TRBV11-1 and TRBJ2-1): EAEVAQSPRYKITEKSQAVAFWCDPISGHATLYWYRQILGQGPELLVQFQDESVVDDSQLPKDRFSAERLKGVDSTLKIQPAELGDSAMYLCASSFEDWSNEQFFGPGTRLTVL.